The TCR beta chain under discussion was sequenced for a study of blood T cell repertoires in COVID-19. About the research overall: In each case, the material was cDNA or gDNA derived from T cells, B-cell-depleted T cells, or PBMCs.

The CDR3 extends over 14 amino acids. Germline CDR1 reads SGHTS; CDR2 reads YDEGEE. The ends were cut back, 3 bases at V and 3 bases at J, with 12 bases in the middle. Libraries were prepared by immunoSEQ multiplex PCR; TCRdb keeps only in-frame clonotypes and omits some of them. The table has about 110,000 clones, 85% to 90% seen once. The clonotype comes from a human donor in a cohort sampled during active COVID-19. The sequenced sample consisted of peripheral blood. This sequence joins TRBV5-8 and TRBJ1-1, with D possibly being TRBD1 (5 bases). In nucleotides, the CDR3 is TGTGCCAGCAGCTGGGGCGGGGTGGACACTGAAGCTTTCTTT. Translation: CASSWGGVDTEAFF.